This T cell receptor (beta chain) derives from a study of T cells after yellow fever vaccination. The overall study: Libraries from low-cell-number fractions were prepared with the SMART-Seq v4 Ultra Low Input RNA kit.

The sample holds a few counts of this clonotype. The antigen remains undetermined. This CDR3 contains 17 residues. The V end lost 0 bases, the J end lost 7 bases, and 19 bases lay between the germline ends. CDR1 and CDR2 (germline): LNHNV, YYDKDF (reference sequence). Notes on the study in general: Abundant clonotypes from the bulk population could get into FACS-sorted repertoires as contaminants. Reappearing after the booster were most of the clones from primary vaccination (less than 98% CD4, approximately 86% CD8).

Making TCR cDNA involved 5'RACE template switching, which added UMIs and a universal primer site. TCRdb passed the 5' RACE reads through MiXCR, listing each CDR3 protein once. The data contain around 160,000 distinct CDR3 sequences, around 7% of them singletons. This TCR was sampled from a man between 18 and 35 years old who received the YFV17D yellow fever vaccine. The rearrangement links TRBV15 to TRBJ1-5; maybe TRBD1 (5 bases). The starting material was CD4+ T cells sorted from PBMCs, obtained 5 days after the first yellow fever vaccination. DNA of the CDR3: TGTGCCACCAGCAGAGATGAAGCAGGGAGGTGGGCACAGCCCCAGCATTTT. This translates into CATSRDEAGRWAQPQHF.